One T cell receptor (beta chain) is described in this entry. These data are taken from a study of blood T cell repertoires in COVID-19. Sequencing used immunoSEQ multiplex PCR; TCRdb keeps in-frame clones, though not all of them. The sample carries 55,000 to 90,000 clones, 88% recorded once. Germline trimming cut 5 bases from V and 0 bases from J; bases unmatched to any gene: 12. There are 18 residues in the CDR3. In germline, CDR1 is MNHEY, CDR2 SMNVEV (reference sequence). J is TRBJ2-2 and V is TRBV27, with 7 nucleotides matching TRBD1. The sequenced sample consisted of peripheral blood. This TCR derives from a human donor in a cohort sampled during active COVID-19. The CDR3 sequence: CASSPLSRQGPNTGELFF. The CDR3, as DNA: TGTGCCAGCAGTCCGCTCTCGAGACAGGGTCCGAACACCGGGGAGCTGTTTTTT.